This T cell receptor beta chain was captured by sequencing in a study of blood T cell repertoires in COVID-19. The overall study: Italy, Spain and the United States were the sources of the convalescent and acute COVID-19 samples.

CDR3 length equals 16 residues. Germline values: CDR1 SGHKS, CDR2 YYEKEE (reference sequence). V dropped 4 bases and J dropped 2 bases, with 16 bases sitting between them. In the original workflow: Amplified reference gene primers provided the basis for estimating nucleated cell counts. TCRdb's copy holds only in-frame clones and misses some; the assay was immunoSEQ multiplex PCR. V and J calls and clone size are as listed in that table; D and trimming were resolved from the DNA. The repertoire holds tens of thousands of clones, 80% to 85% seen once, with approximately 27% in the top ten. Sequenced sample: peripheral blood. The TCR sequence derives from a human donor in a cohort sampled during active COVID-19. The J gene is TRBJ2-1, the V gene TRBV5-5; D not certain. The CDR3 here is CASSLGPRNTYNEQFF. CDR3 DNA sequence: TGTGCCAGCAGCCTGGGCCCTAGGAACACCTACAATGAGCAGTTCTTC.